The 10 T cell receptor beta chains below come from one sample, sequenced in a study of T cell changes during pregnancy in multiple sclerosis. Using immunoSEQ multiplex PCR, the repertoire was profiled, and TCRdb retains in-frame clones only, with some absent. Of about 120,000 clones listed, approximately 95% are singletons. Here the sequenced sample was peripheral blood, taken before pregnancy. These receptors were collected from a female donor with multiple sclerosis, enrolled in a pregnancy study.

This chain's CDR3 is CASSILGRDQPQHF. The CDR3 nucleotides are TGTGCCAGTAGTATCCTAGGGAGGGATCAGCCCCAGCATTTT. The rearrangement uses TRBV19 and TRBJ1-5; D unclear. Trimming pared 3 bases from V and 5 bases from J, leaving 11 bases between. CDR1 is LNHDA, CDR2 SQIVND, per germline (reference sequence). The CDR3 has 14 amino acids. The whole variable domain, filled in from reference TRBV19 and TRBJ1-5, reads DGGITQSPKYLFRKEGQNVTLSCEQNLNHDAMYWYRQDPGQGLRLIYYSQIVNDFQKGDIAEGYSVSREKKESFPLTVTSAQKNPTAFYLCASSILGRDQPQHFGDGTRLSIL.

The rearrangement joins TRBV5-1 to TRBJ1-2; 9 nucleotides match TRBD1. This CDR3 comprises 15 residues. Germline loops: CDR1 SGHRS, CDR2 YFSETQ. Losses at the gene ends were 3 bases for V and 5 bases for J; bases not matched to a gene: 8. CDR3 region: CASSSTTGGAYGYTF. CDR3 nucleotide sequence: TGCGCCAGCAGCTCCACAACAGGGGGCGCATATGGCTACACCTTC.

V usage is TRBV4-1 and J usage is TRBJ1-5, with 11 bases identical to TRBD1. Germline loops: CDR1 MGHRA, CDR2 YSYEKL. The CDR3 runs to 15 residues. V shed 4 bases, J shed 8 bases, and the junction held 7 bases outside the gene matches. CDR3 sequence (DNA): TGCGCCAGCAGCCCTGGACAGGGGGCGAGCAAGCCCCAGCATTTT. It translates to CASSPGQGASKPQHF.

This clone has only a few counts. V is TRBV5-1 and J is TRBJ2-5; 14 bases agree with TRBD2. The germline V gene has CDR1 SGHRS and CDR2 YFSETQ. This CDR3 region has 15 residues. The junction had 1 base not matched to a gene; V was cut back by 4 bases and J by 2 bases. CDR3 in amino acids: CASSGTSGGQETQYF. The CDR3 region has the DNA TGCGCCAGCAGCGGGACTAGCGGGGGTCAAGAGACCCAGTACTTC.

V usage is TRBV5-1 and J usage is TRBJ1-3, with 7 nucleotides matching TRBD1. V trimming: 1 base; J trimming: 1 base; junction bases outside the gene matches: 2. The germline gives CDR1 SGHRS, CDR2 YFSETQ. This CDR3 spans 15 amino acids. CDR3 sequence: CASSLTGDSGNTIYF. CDR3 sequence (DNA): TGCGCCAGCAGCTTGACAGGGGATTCTGGAAACACCATATATTTT.

A single count supports this clone. V gene TRBV6-6 combines with J gene TRBJ1-1; 7 positions agree with TRBD1. CDR3 length: 13 residues. CDR1 and CDR2 (germline): MNHNY, SVGAGI (reference sequence). V dropped 10 bases and J dropped 2; count of bases not matched to a gene: 7. The CDR3: CATGGPSNTEAFF. DNA for the CDR3: TGTGCCACAGGGGGACCGAGTAACACTGAAGCTTTCTTT.

This clone was found once. V usage is TRBV2 and J usage is TRBJ2-2, with D unclear. Germline V CDR1 and CDR2: SNHLY, FYNNEI. The CDR3 totals 15 residues. V shed 0 bases and J shed 6 bases, with 11 bases lying between them. The CDR3 sequence: CASSEALAGAGELFF. CDR3 nucleotide sequence: TGTGCCAGCAGTGAAGCGCTTGCAGGCGCCGGGGAGCTGTTTTTT.

The chain combines TRBV7-8 with TRBJ2-5; 7 bases fit TRBD2. The CDR3 sequence is 16 residues long. From germline, CDR1 is SGHVS and CDR2 FQNEAQ. V lost 5 bases, J lost 0 bases, and 9 bases stayed unmatched. Here the CDR3 reads CASSPRRERYQETQYF. The CDR3 DNA follows: TGTGCCAGCAGCCCCCGGCGGGAGAGGTACCAAGAGACCCAGTACTTC.

This chain joins TRBV20-1 and TRBJ2-5; D call uncertain. CDR1 DFQATT and CDR2 SNEGSKA come from the germline V gene (reference sequence). Trimming left V 5 bases short and J 3 bases short, with 4 bases between. This CDR3 contains 10 residues. This chain's CDR3 is CSALEETQYF. CDR3 bases: TGCAGTGCTCTTGAAGAGACCCAGTACTTC.

The gene calls are TRBV19 and TRBJ1-1, with D perhaps matching TRBD1 (6 bases). This CDR3 is built from 13 residues. Germline lookup yields CDR1 LNHDA and CDR2 SQIVND (reference sequence). The V gene lost 2 bases and the J gene lost 4 bases, with 8 bases spanning the gap. CDR3 sequence reads: CASSIQGSTEAFF. The CDR3 DNA is TGTGCCAGTAGTATACAGGGGAGCACTGAAGCTTTCTTT.